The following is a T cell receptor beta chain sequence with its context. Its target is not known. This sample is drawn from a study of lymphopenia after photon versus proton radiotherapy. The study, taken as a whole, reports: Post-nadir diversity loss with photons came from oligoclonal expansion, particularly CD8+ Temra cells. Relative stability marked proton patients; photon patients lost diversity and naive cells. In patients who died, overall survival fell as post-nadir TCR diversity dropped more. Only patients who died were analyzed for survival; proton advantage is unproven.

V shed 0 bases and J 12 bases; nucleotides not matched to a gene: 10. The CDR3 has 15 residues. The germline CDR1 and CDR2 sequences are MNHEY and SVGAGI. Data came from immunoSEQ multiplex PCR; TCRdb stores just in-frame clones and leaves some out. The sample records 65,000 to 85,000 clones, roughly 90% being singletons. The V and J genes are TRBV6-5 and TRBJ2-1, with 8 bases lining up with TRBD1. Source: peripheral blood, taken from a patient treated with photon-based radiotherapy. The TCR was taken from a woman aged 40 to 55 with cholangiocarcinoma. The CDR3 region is CASSYSRVRGLGQFF. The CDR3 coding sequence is TGTGCCAGCAGTTACTCGAGAGTCAGGGGGCTGGGGCAGTTCTTC.